The clone carrying this T cell receptor (beta chain) was seen only a few times. Antigen: not known. This specimen belongs to a study of blood T cells in healthy people across ages. Notes on the study in general: Estimates based on one million T cells were treated as lower bounds.

V lost 5 bases and J lost 4; bases outside the gene matches: 9. Germline V gives CDR1 SGHTA, CDR2 FQGNSA. This CDR3 region has 16 residues. The authors ran a second PCR of about 7 to 11 cycles using a sample-barcoded 5' primer and a J-beta primer mix. TCRdb independently ran MiXCR on the 5' RACE reads; one entry per CDR3 protein. The profile shows roughly 2 million distinct CDR3 sequences, about 50% of them singletons. This sequence was found in a woman in her forties in good health. Source material: blood. The gene calls are TRBV7-2 and TRBJ2-1; 9 bases line up with TRBD1. The DNA for the CDR3 is TGTGCCAGCAGCCGCGGGGACAGGGCTCTTTACAATGAGCAGTTCTTC. This translates into CASSRGDRALYNEQFF.